A selection of T cell receptor beta chains follows, all from one sample in a study of T-cell memory formation after mild COVID-19. TCRdb processed the 5' RACE reads anew with MiXCR; each CDR3 protein has one entry. The repertoire holds about 360,000 distinct CDR3 sequences, with about an eighth as singletons. The sequencing sample was made of PBMCs or a T cell subset sorted from them (not recorded which). The origin of the receptors is a man younger than 30 who had mild COVID-19 (a few samples of this study predate the infection). Cell type and time point are not known. CDR3s include the opening cysteine and the closing phenylalanine or tryptophan. The order of the fields is J gene, clone size, D gene, V gene, CDR3 protein, CDR3 DNA. A D gene is named only where the DNA matches it firmly. Size tells how often a clone was seen (once, few, many) or the class of an expanded clone, and some rows leave it out.

>TRBJ1-4|many|.|TRBV4-1
CASSRTEGEKLFF
TGCGCCAGCAGCCGGACAGAGGGGGAAAAACTGTTTTTT
>TRBJ2-2|.|TRBD2|TRBV11-3
CASSLVLADTGELFF
TGTGCCAGCAGCTTAGTGCTAGCGGACACCGGGGAGCTGTTTTTT
>TRBJ2-7|few|TRBD1|TRBV5-6
CASSSWDRPVEQYF
TGTGCCAGCAGCTCCTGGGACAGGCCTGTGGAGCAGTACTTC
>TRBJ2-1|few|.|TRBV24-1
CATSDLRRGLYNEQFF
TGTGCCACCAGTGATTTGAGGAGGGGACTTTACAATGAGCAGTTCTTC
>TRBJ2-2|many|.|TRBV10-2
CASSEQAPANTGELFF
TGCGCCAGCAGTGAACAAGCCCCCGCGAACACCGGGGAGCTGTTTTTT
>TRBJ1-6|.|TRBD1|TRBV3-1
CASSQDGGQGLNSPLHF
TGTGCCAGCAGCCAAGATGGGGGACAGGGTTTGAATTCACCCCTCCACTTT
>TRBJ2-3|.|.|TRBV9
CASSDLATGTDTQYF
TGTGCCAGCAGTGACCTAGCGACTGGCACAGATACGCAGTATTTT
>TRBJ2-7|few|.|TRBV7-9
CASSLDYRKQYF
TGTGCCAGCAGCCTAGACTACAGGAAGCAGTACTTC
>TRBJ1-2|.|TRBD1|TRBV4-3
CASSQELTGEGYTF
TGCGCCAGCAGCCAAGAATTGACAGGGGAAGGCTACACCTTC
>TRBJ1-6|few|.|TRBV6-2/TRBV6-3
CASSYSPTDLGVNSPLHF
TGTGCCAGCAGTTACTCTCCGACCGACCTGGGGGTTAATTCACCCCTCCACTTT
>TRBJ2-3|.|TRBD2|TRBV23-1
CASSQDGGAEDTQYF
TGCGCCAGCAGTCAGGACGGGGGGGCGGAAGATACGCAGTATTTT
>TRBJ2-2|few|TRBD1|TRBV24-1
CATSARTGGFTTGELFF
TGTGCCACCAGTGCCCGGACAGGGGGCTTTACCACCGGGGAGCTGTTTTTT
>TRBJ2-3|few|.|TRBV7-2
CASSLVSRWRGPTNTQYF
TGTGCCAGCAGCTTAGTCTCTAGGTGGCGGGGCCCGACAAATACGCAGTATTTT
>TRBJ1-2|few|TRBD1|TRBV2
CASRGAGQGAHGYTF
TGTGCCAGCAGGGGCGCCGGTCAGGGGGCCCATGGCTACACCTTC
>TRBJ2-7|few|.|TRBV12-3/TRBV12-4
CASSPSFYEQYF
TGTGCCAGCAGTCCCAGCTTCTACGAGCAGTACTTC
>TRBJ2-7|.|.|TRBV6-2/TRBV6-3
CASSLRDGSSYEQYF
TGTGCCAGCAGCCTCCGGGACGGGAGCTCCTACGAGCAGTACTTC
>TRBJ2-5|.|TRBD1|TRBV4-3
CASSPSGTGGVETQYF
TGCGCCAGCAGCCCATCCGGGACAGGGGGCGTAGAGACCCAGTACTTC
>TRBJ1-6|few|.|TRBV5-1
CASSSQNNSPLHF
TGCGCCAGCAGCTCGCAAAATAATTCACCCCTCCACTTT
>TRBJ2-7|.|.|TRBV6-2/TRBV6-3
CASSRPKPGLSYEQYF
TGTGCCAGCAGCAGGCCTAAACCGGGACTTTCCTACGAGCAGTACTTC
>TRBJ1-6|.|.|TRBV4-3
CASSQGQPMNSPLHF
TGCGCCAGCAGCCAAGGACAGCCGATGAATTCACCCCTCCACTTT
>TRBJ1-6|few|.|TRBV6-2/TRBV6-3
CASSYMTGEGSPLHF
TGTGCCAGCAGTTACATGACGGGCGAAGGTTCACCCCTCCACTTT
>TRBJ2-7|many|.|TRBV12-3/TRBV12-4
CASSSVSYEQYF
TGTGCCAGCAGTTCTGTTTCGTACGAGCAGTACTTC
>TRBJ2-7|few|.|TRBV7-2
CASSLVRAAEQYF
TGTGCCAGCAGCCTCGTTAGGGCGGCCGAGCAGTACTTC
>TRBJ2-1|.|.|TRBV24-1
CATSDSRDPRRYNEQFF
TGTGCCACCAGTGATTCCCGGGACCCACGTCGGTACAATGAGCAGTTCTTC
>TRBJ1-2|.|.|TRBV6-1
CASSGNQGSLQGYTF
TGTGCCAGCAGTGGAAACCAGGGGTCCCTCCAGGGCTACACCTTC
>TRBJ2-7|.|TRBD1|TRBV6-2/TRBV6-3
CASSLTGGGFEQYF
TGTGCCAGCAGCCTGACAGGGGGCGGATTCGAGCAGTACTTC
>TRBJ2-2|few|.|TRBV24-1
CATSDSGKLGTGELFF
TGTGCCACCAGTGACTCCGGCAAGTTGGGCACCGGGGAGCTGTTTTTT
>TRBJ2-5|.|TRBD2|TRBV4-1
CASSHDLDRGVETQYF
TGCGCCAGCAGCCACGACCTTGATCGGGGGGTAGAGACCCAGTACTTC
>TRBJ2-1|few|.|TRBV6-1
CASSGWNRGNEQFF
TGTGCCAGCAGTGGGTGGAATAGGGGCAATGAGCAGTTCTTC
>TRBJ2-5|few|TRBD2|TRBV25-1
CASSAPSGGETQYF
TGTGCCAGCAGTGCTCCTAGCGGGGGGGAGACCCAGTACTTC
>TRBJ2-3|few|TRBD1|TRBV18
CASQGGGTDTQYF
TGTGCCTCACAGGGGGGAGGCACAGATACGCAGTATTTT
>TRBJ2-5|few|TRBD1|TRBV5-1
CASTEDRAQETQYF
TGCGCCAGCACCGAGGACAGGGCCCAAGAGACCCAGTACTTC
>TRBJ1-2|.|TRBD1|TRBV20-1
CSARDSYGYTF
TGCAGTGCCAGGGACAGCTATGGCTACACCTTC
>TRBJ1-1|.|.|TRBV10-3
CATGKGGRVNTEAFF
TGTGCCACGGGAAAAGGGGGAAGGGTGAACACTGAAGCTTTCTTT
>TRBJ1-6|.|.|TRBV27
CASSSGLRTPLHF
TGTGCCAGCAGTTCGGGCCTGAGGACACCCCTCCACTTT
>TRBJ2-1|few|.|TRBV4-2
CASSQPSRLGRHEQFF
TGTGCCAGCAGCCAACCCTCGCGGCTAGGAAGGCATGAGCAGTTCTTC
>TRBJ1-1|.|.|TRBV12-3/TRBV12-4
CASSQREVAFF
TGTGCCAGCAGCCAGCGAGAAGTAGCTTTCTTT
>TRBJ2-3|.|.|TRBV5-1
CATAGSGTQYF
TGCGCCACCGCAGGGTCCGGTACGCAGTATTTT
>TRBJ2-7|.|.|TRBV3-1
CASSQGPQGGYEQYF
TGTGCCAGCAGCCAAGGCCCCCAGGGGGGCTACGAGCAGTACTTC
>TRBJ1-4|few|.|TRBV4-3
CASSQGRRGQGLGGEKLFF
TGCGCCAGCAGCCAAGGGAGGCGGGGGCAAGGTTTGGGTGGTGAAAAACTGTTTTTT
>TRBJ2-1|.|TRBD2|TRBV10-3
CALSGTSGGGYNEQFF
TGTGCCTTATCCGGGACTAGCGGGGGGGGATACAATGAGCAGTTCTTC
>TRBJ2-2|many|.|TRBV24-1
CATSKGWANTGELFF
TGTGCCACCAGTAAGGGGTGGGCGAACACCGGGGAGCTGTTTTTT
>TRBJ2-3|.|TRBD2|TRBV7-7
CASSLGGWTDTQYF
TGTGCTAGCAGTCTCGGGGGGTGGACAGATACGCAGTATTTT
>TRBJ2-3|few|TRBD2|TRBV2
CASRERTSPADTQYF
TGTGCCAGCAGGGAACGGACTAGCCCCGCAGATACGCAGTATTTT
>TRBJ1-5|.|.|TRBV5-5
CASSPWGTLNSNQPQHF
TGTGCCAGCAGCCCCTGGGGGACATTGAATAGCAATCAGCCCCAGCATTTT